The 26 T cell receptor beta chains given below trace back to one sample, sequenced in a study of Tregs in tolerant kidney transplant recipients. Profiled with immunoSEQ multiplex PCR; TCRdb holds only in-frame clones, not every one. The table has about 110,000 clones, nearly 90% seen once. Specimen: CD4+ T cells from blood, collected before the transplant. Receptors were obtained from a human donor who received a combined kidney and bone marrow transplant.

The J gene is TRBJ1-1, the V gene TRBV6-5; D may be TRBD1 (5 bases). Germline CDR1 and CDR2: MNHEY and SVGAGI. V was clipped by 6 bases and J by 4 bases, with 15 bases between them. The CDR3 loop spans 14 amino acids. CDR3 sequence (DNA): TGTGCCAGCAGGGTTGGACGGGGGTCCACTGAAGCTTTCTTT. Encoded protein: CASRVGRGSTEAFF.

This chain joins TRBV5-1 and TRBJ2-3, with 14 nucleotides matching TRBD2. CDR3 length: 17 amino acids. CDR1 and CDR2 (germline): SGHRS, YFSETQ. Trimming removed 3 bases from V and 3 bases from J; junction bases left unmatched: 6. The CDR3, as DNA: TGCGCCAGCAGCTCCTTGACTAGCGGGGGGGCGACAGATACGCAGTATTTT. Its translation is CASSSLTSGGATDTQYF.

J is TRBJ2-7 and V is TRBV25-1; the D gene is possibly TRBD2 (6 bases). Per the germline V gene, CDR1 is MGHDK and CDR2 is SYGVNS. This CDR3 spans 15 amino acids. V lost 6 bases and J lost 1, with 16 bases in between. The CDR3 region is CASRHPSGLSYEQYF. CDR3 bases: TGTGCCAGCAGACACCCCTCCGGACTATCCTACGAGCAGTACTTC.

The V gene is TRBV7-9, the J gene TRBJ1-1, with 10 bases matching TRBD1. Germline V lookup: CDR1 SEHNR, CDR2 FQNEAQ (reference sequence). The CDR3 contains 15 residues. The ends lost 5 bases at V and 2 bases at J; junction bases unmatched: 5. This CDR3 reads CASSIATGGNTEAFF. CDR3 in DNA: TGTGCCAGCAGCATCGCGACAGGGGGCAACACTGAAGCTTTCTTT.

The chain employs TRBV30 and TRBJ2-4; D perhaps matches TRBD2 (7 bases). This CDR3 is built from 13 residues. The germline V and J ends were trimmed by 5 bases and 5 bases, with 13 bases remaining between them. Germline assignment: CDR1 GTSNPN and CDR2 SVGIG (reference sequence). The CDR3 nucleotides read TGTGCCTGGGAACGGGGGGCGGAAAACATTCAGTACTTC. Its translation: CAWERGAENIQYF.

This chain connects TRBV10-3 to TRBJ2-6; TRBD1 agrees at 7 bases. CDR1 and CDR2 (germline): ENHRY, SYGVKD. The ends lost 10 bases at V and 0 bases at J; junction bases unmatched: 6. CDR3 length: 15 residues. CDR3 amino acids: CASSGTASGANVLTF. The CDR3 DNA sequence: TGTGCCAGCTCCGGGACAGCCTCTGGGGCCAACGTCCTGACTTTC.

CDR3 coding DNA: TGCGCCAGCAGCTTGAGTAGCGGGGGGTCCTACAATGAGCAGTTCTTC. This encodes CASSLSSGGSYNEQFF. The J gene is TRBJ2-1, the V gene TRBV5-1, with 10 bases that match TRBD2. The trim removed 1 base at V and 1 base at J, leaving 2 bases unmatched. CDR3 length: 16 residues. The V gene's germline CDR1 is SGHRS and CDR2 YFSETQ.

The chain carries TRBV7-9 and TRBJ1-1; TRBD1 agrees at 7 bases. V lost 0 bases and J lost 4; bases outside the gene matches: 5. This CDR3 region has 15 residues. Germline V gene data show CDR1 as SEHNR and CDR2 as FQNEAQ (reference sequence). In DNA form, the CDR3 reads TGTGCCAGCAGCTTAGCACCAGGGGGGTTCACTGAAGCTTTCTTT. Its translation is CASSLAPGGFTEAFF.

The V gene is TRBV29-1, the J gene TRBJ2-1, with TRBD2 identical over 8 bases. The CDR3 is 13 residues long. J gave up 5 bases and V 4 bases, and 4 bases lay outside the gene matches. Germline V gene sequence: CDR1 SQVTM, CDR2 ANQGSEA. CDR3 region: CSVGRGANNEQFF. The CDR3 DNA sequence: TGCAGCGTTGGGCGGGGGGCCAACAATGAGCAGTTCTTC.

The CDR3 coding sequence is TGTGCCAGCAGCCAAAGGACAGGGTCCTACGAGCAGTACTTC. Amino acids: CASSQRTGSYEQYF. V gene TRBV5-5 combines with J gene TRBJ2-7; 8 bases line up with TRBD1. The CDR3 consists of 14 residues. V was clipped by 4 bases and J by 1 base; unmatched bases: 4. Per the germline V gene, CDR1 is SGHKS and CDR2 is YYEKEE (reference sequence). The full variable domain, rest sourced from reference TRBV5-5 and TRBJ2-7, is DAGVTQSPTHLIKTRGQQVTLRCSPISGHKSVSWYQQVLGQGPQFIFQYYEKEERGRGNFPDRFSARQFPNYSSELNVNALLLGDSALYLCASSQRTGSYEQYFGPGTRLTVT.

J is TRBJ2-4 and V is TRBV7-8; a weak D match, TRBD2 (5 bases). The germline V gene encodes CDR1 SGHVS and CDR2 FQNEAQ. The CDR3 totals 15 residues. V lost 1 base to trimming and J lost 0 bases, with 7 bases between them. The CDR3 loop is CASSLGAGAKNIQYF. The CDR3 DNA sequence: TGTGCCAGCAGCTTAGGGGCGGGAGCCAAAAACATTCAGTACTTC.

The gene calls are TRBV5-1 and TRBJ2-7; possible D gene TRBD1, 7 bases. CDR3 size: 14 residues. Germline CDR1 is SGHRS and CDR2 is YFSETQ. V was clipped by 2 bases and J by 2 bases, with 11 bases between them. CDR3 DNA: TGCGCCAGCAGCTTTGCAGGGGGGCCCTACGAGCAGTACTTC. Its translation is CASSFAGGPYEQYF.

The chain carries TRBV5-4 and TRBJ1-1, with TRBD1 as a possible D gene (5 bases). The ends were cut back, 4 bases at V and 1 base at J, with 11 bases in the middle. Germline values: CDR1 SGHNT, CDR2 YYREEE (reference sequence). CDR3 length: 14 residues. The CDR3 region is CASSKTQANTEAFF. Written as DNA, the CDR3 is TGTGCCAGCAGCAAAACACAGGCGAACACTGAAGCTTTCTTT.

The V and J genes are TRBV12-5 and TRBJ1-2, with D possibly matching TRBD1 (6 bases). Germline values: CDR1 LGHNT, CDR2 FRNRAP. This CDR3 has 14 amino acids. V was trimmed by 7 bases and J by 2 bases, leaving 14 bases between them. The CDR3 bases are TGTGCTAGTGTTTGGGGGCCGGAGAACTATGGCTACACCTTC. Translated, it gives CASVWGPENYGYTF.

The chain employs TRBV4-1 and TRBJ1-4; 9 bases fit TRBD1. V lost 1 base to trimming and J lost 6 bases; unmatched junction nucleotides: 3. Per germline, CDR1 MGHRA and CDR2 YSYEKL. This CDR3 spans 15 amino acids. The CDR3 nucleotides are TGCGCCAGCAGCCAAGTAGGGACAGGGTATGAAAAACTGTTTTTT. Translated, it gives CASSQVGTGYEKLFF.

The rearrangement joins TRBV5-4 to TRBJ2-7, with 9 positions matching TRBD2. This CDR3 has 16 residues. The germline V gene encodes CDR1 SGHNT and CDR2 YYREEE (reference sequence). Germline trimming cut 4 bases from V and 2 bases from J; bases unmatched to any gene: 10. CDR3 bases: TGTGCCAGCAGCCCCGGGGGGGAGCGGGGGGCCTACGAGCAGTACTTC. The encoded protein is CASSPGGERGAYEQYF.

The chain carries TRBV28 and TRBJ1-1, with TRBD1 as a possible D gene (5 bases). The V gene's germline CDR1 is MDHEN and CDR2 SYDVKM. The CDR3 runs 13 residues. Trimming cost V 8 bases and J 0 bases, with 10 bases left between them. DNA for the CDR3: TGTGCCAGCCTGGGGGGTGTGAACACTGAAGCTTTCTTT. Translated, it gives CASLGGVNTEAFF.

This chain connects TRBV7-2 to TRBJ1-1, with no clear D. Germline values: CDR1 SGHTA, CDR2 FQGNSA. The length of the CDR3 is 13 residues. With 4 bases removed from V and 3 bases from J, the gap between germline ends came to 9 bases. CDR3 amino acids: CASSSRADTEAFF. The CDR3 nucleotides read TGTGCCAGCAGCTCCCGCGCCGACACTGAAGCTTTCTTT.

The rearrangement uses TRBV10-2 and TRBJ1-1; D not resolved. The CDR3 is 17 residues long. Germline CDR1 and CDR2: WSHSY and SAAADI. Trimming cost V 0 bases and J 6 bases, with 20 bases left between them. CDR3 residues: CASSESNPGMKRAEAFF. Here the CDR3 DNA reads TGCGCCAGCAGTGAGTCGAATCCGGGAATGAAGAGGGCTGAAGCTTTCTTT.

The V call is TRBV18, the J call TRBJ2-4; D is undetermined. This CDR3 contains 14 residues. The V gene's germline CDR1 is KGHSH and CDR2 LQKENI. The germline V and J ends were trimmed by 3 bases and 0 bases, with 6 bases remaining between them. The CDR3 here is CASSPTIAKNIQYF. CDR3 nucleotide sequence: TGTGCCAGCTCACCGACAATAGCCAAAAACATTCAGTACTTC. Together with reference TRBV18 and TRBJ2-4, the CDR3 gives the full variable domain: NAGVMQNPRHLVRRRGQEARLRCSPMKGHSHVYWYRQLPEEGLKFMVYLQKENIIDESGMPKERFSAEFPKEGPSILRIQQVVRGDSAAYFCASSPTIAKNIQYFGAGTRLSVL.

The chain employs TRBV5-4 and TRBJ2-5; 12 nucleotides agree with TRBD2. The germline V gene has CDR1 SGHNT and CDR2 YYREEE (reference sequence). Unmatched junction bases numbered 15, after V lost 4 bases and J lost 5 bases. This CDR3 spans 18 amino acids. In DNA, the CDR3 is TGTGCCAGCAGCCCCATAGTCAACCTAGCGGGGGGGCGGGAGACCCAGTACTTC. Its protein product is CASSPIVNLAGGRETQYF.

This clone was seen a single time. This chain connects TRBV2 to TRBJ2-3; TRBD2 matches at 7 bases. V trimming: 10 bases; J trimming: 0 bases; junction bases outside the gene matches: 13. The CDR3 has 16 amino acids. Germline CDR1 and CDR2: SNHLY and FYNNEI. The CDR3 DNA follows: TGTGCCACCCAACAGAGCCCAGCGGGGAGCACAGATACGCAGTATTTT. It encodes CATQQSPAGSTDTQYF.

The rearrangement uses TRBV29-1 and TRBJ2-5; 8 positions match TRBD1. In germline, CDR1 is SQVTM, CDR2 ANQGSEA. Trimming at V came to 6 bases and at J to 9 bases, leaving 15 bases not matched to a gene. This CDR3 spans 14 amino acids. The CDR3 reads CSVARDSSQGAQYF. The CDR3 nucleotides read TGCAGCGTCGCTCGGGACAGTTCACAGGGGGCCCAGTACTTC.

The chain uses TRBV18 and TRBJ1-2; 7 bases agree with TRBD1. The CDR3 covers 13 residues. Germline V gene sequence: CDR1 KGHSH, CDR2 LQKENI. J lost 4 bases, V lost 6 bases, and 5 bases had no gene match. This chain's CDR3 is CASSRDSIYGYTF. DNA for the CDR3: TGTGCCAGCTCGAGGGACAGCATCTATGGCTACACCTTC. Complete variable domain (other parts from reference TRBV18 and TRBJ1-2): NAGVMQNPRHLVRRRGQEARLRCSPMKGHSHVYWYRQLPEEGLKFMVYLQKENIIDESGMPKERFSAEFPKEGPSILRIQQVVRGDSAAYFCASSRDSIYGYTFGSGTRLTVV.

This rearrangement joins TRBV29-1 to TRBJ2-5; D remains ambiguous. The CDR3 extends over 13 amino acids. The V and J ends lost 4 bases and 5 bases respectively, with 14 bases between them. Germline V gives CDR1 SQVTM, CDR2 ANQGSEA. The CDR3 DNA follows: TGCAGCGTTGGTTTGTTAGTCAGGGAGACCCAGTACTTC. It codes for CSVGLLVRETQYF.

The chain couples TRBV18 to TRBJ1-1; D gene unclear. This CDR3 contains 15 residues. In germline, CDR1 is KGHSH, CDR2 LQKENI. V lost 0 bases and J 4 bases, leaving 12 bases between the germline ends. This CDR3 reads CASSPPRSSGTEAFF. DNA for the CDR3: TGTGCCAGCTCACCACCGAGGAGTAGCGGCACTGAAGCTTTCTTT.